These 15 T cell receptor beta chains were all obtained from the same sample, sequenced in a study of blood T cell repertoires in COVID-19. The method was immunoSEQ multiplex PCR; TCRdb's version includes in-frame clones alone and lacks a portion of them. The repertoire has 180,000 or so clones, around 84% of them found once; the top ten carry roughly 5%. The specimen sequenced was peripheral blood. The receptors shown here come from a woman at least 80 years old with acute or convalescent COVID-19.

The J gene is TRBJ1-1, the V gene TRBV6-5; no clear D. V was cut by 4 bases and J by 0 bases, with 12 bases left in between. The CDR3 spans 15 residues. Germline CDR1 reads MNHEY; CDR2 reads SVGAGI. The CDR3 spells CASSLVQIMNTEAFF. The CDR3 DNA is TGTGCCAGCAGTTTGGTGCAGATAATGAACACTGAAGCTTTCTTT.

The chain uses TRBV27 and TRBJ2-1, with 10 nucleotides matching TRBD2. CDR1 is MNHEY, CDR2 SMNVEV, per germline (reference sequence). The J segment lost 2 bases and the V segment lost 5 bases, leaving 18 bases of the junction unmatched. The CDR3 is 20 amino acids. This CDR3 reads CASSPKVGSSGLAAYNEQFF. As DNA, the CDR3 is TGTGCCAGCAGTCCTAAGGTAGGTAGCTCCGGACTAGCGGCCTACAATGAGCAGTTCTTC.

V is TRBV5-6 and J is TRBJ2-3; 11 nucleotides match TRBD2. Per the germline V gene, CDR1 is SGHDT and CDR2 is YYEEEE. The V gene end was trimmed by 3 bases and the J gene end by 6 bases; junction bases not matched to a gene: 9. The CDR3 extends over 16 amino acids. The CDR3 bases are TGTGCCAGCAGCTATGAACTAGCGGGAGCTGCCGATACGCAGTATTTT. Its translation is CASSYELAGAADTQYF.

The chain carries TRBV11-2 and TRBJ2-3; D is unresolved. CDR1 SGHAT and CDR2 FQNNGV come from the germline V gene. Between the trimmed V and J ends, which lost 1 base and 0 bases, there was a span of 5 bases. The CDR3 runs to 14 residues. Here the CDR3 DNA reads TGTGCCAGCAGCTTAGTGTCTAGCACAGATACGCAGTATTTT. Its protein product is CASSLVSSTDTQYF.

V and J are TRBV28 and TRBJ1-6, with 10 bases identical to TRBD1. The CDR3 length is 15 residues. V was clipped by 5 bases and J by 11 bases; unmatched bases: 9. Germline CDR1 and CDR2: MDHEN and SYDVKM. In DNA form, the CDR3 reads TGTGCCAGCAGTGGCACCGGGACAGGGGTGGCACCCCTCCACTTT. Translating it yields CASSGTGTGVAPLHF.

This clone has only one observation. The J gene is TRBJ1-2, the V gene TRBV5-1, with a weak D call TRBD1 (5 bases). Per the germline V gene, CDR1 is SGHRS and CDR2 is YFSETQ. The CDR3 covers 14 residues. Trimming left V 3 bases short and J 2 bases short, with 11 bases between. CDR3 loop: CASSSGGANYGYTF. The CDR3 DNA is TGCGCCAGCAGCTCTGGCGGGGCAAACTATGGCTACACCTTC.

The V gene is TRBV7-2, the J gene TRBJ1-1, with TRBD1 matching over 8 bases. V lost 0 bases and J lost 4; bases outside the gene matches: 4. Per germline, CDR1 SGHTA and CDR2 FQGNSA. The CDR3 extends over 15 amino acids. Here the CDR3 DNA reads TGTGCCAGCAGCTTAGCACAGGGGGTGGGCACTGAAGCTTTCTTT. Its protein is CASSLAQGVGTEAFF.

The J gene is TRBJ2-1, the V gene TRBV5-1; possibly TRBD1 for D (6 bases). CDR1 SGHRS and CDR2 YFSETQ come from the germline V gene. The CDR3 loop spans 16 amino acids. Trimming pared 1 base from V and 4 bases from J, leaving 15 bases between. In DNA form, the CDR3 reads TGCGCCAGCAGCTTGCTACAGGGATCTCTATACAATGAGCAGTTCTTC. Its translation is CASSLLQGSLYNEQFF.

V gene TRBV27 combines with J gene TRBJ1-2; TRBD1 is a possible D gene (6 bases). With 6 bases removed from V and 6 bases from J, the gap between germline ends came to 11 bases. The CDR3 totals 12 residues. The germline gives CDR1 MNHEY, CDR2 SMNVEV (reference sequence). CDR3 loop: CASSDRFNGYTF. The CDR3 region has the DNA TGTGCCAGCAGCGACAGGTTCAATGGCTACACCTTC.

This clone turned up a few times. The CDR3 coding sequence is TGCGCCAGCAGGCGACAGGAGAACACTGAAGCTTTCTTT. Translation: CASRRQENTEAFF. The chain uses TRBV5-1 and TRBJ1-1, with a tentative D call TRBD1 (6 bases). The germline V gene has CDR1 SGHRS and CDR2 YFSETQ. The CDR3 is made up of 13 amino acids. Trimming removed 5 bases from V and 1 base from J, with 9 bases in between. Complete variable domain (other parts from reference TRBV5-1 and TRBJ1-1): KAGVTQTPRYLIKTRGQQVTLSCSPISGHRSVSWYQQTPGQGLQFLFEYFSETQRNKGNFPGRFSGRQFSNSRSEMNVSTLELGDSALYLCASRRQENTEAFFGQGTRLTVV.

Regarding this clone: Sequence at one end of the junction differs from germline and may be a read error. V gene TRBV7-2 combines with J gene TRBJ1-2; 8 positions agree with TRBD1. CDR3 length: 14 amino acids. The germline V gene encodes CDR1 SGHTA and CDR2 FQGNSA. The CDR3 loop is CASSLAAGGSGYTF. The DNA for the CDR3 is TGTGCCAGCAGCCTAGCCGCAGGGGGCTCTGGCTACACCTTC.

The V and J genes are TRBV18 and TRBJ1-3; D uncertain. V lost 1 base and J lost 0, with 16 bases in between. The CDR3 runs 18 residues. Germline assignment: CDR1 KGHSH and CDR2 LQKENI. CDR3 region: CASSPLSGPFDSGNTIYF. The CDR3 region has the DNA TGTGCCAGCTCACCACTAAGTGGGCCTTTCGACTCTGGAAACACCATATATTTT.

J is TRBJ2-1 and V is TRBV5-1; TRBD2 aligns across 7 bases. Trimming removed 3 bases from V and 4 bases from J; junction bases left unmatched: 7. The CDR3 loop spans 15 amino acids. Per germline, CDR1 SGHRS and CDR2 YFSETQ. CDR3 DNA sequence: TGCGCCAGCAGCTCTGGACTAGTTCATTACAATGAGCAGTTCTTC. Translation gives CASSSGLVHYNEQFF. The whole variable domain, remainder taken from reference TRBV5-1 and TRBJ2-1, is KAGVTQTPRYLIKTRGQQVTLSCSPISGHRSVSWYQQTPGQGLQFLFEYFSETQRNKGNFPGRFSGRQFSNSRSEMNVSTLELGDSALYLCASSSGLVHYNEQFFGPGTRLTVL.

The chain couples TRBV4-1 to TRBJ2-1; 9 bases agree with TRBD1. Germline values: CDR1 MGHRA, CDR2 YSYEKL. This CDR3 region has 21 residues. Unmatched junction bases numbered 23, after V lost 3 bases and J lost 5 bases. The CDR3 loop reads CASSQMPGQGTARMYDNEQFF. In nucleotides, the CDR3 is TGCGCCAGCAGCCAGATGCCGGGACAGGGAACAGCAAGGATGTACGACAATGAGCAGTTCTTC.

This clone occurred a few times. The chain has TRBV6-2 or TRBV6-3 and TRBJ2-3, with 11 bases lining up with TRBD2. The CDR3 is 16 amino acids. The V and J ends lost 5 bases and 0 bases, in that order; junction bases with no gene match: 4. CDR1 and CDR2 from the germline V gene are MNHEY and SVGEGT. CDR3 sequence: CASSLTSGDSTDTQYF. The CDR3 DNA follows: TGTGCCAGCAGTCTGACTAGCGGGGATAGCACAGATACGCAGTATTTT.